Listed below are T cell receptor beta chains from one sample, sequenced in a study of T cell responses to AZD1222 COVID-19 vaccine. Sequencing used immunoSEQ multiplex PCR; TCRdb keeps in-frame clones, though not all of them. This sample has about 130,000 clones, with roughly 89% found just once. The input for sequencing was peripheral blood, taken on day 0 of AZD1222 vaccination. These receptors were obtained from an adult in good health. The CDR3 runs from the conserved cysteine through the conserved F or W. The D gene is left open where the match is weak. Rows may omit the clone size; those that give it use once, few, many or a size class.

V: TRBV6-4
J: TRBJ1-5
size: NA
D: NA
CDR3: CASSEEMNQPQHF
DNA: TGTGCCAGCAGTGAGGAGATGAATCAGCCCCAGCATTTT

V: TRBV10-3
J: TRBJ1-1
size: once
D: NA
CDR3: CAISDTEENTEAFF
DNA: TGTGCCATCAGTGATACCGAGGAGAACACTGAAGCTTTCTTT

V: TRBV4-1
J: TRBJ1-5
size: NA
D: NA
CDR3: CASSQTGHNQPQHF
DNA: TGCGCCAGCAGCCAGACAGGCCACAATCAGCCCCAGCATTTT

V: TRBV16
J: TRBJ1-3
size: NA
D: NA
CDR3: CASSPEEAGNTIYF
DNA: TGTGCCAGCAGCCCCGAGGAAGCTGGAAACACCATATATTTT

V: TRBV27
J: TRBJ2-2
size: NA
D: TRBD1
CDR3: CASSSRTGGRYTGELFF
DNA: TGTGCCAGCAGTTCAAGAACAGGGGGGCGTTACACCGGGGAGCTGTTTTTT

V: TRBV28
J: TRBJ1-1
size: NA
D: NA
CDR3: CASSFGSGDGEAFF
DNA: TGTGCCAGCAGTTTTGGGTCAGGAGACGGTGAAGCTTTCTTT

V: TRBV11-2
J: TRBJ1-5
size: NA
D: TRBD1
CDR3: CASSPGQVSNQPQHF
DNA: TGTGCCAGCAGCCCGGGACAGGTTAGCAATCAGCCCCAGCATTTT

V: TRBV30
J: TRBJ1-1
size: NA
D: NA
CDR3: CAWSEDFMNTEAFF
DNA: TGTGCCTGGAGTGAAGACTTCATGAACACTGAAGCTTTCTTT

V: TRBV6-5
J: TRBJ1-2
size: NA
D: NA
CDR3: CASSYSTAGPYGYTF
DNA: TGTGCCAGCAGTTACTCTACAGCGGGGCCTTATGGCTACACCTTC

V: TRBV5-6
J: TRBJ2-5
size: NA
D: NA
CDR3: CASSFQETQYF
DNA: TGTGCCAGCAGCTTCCAAGAGACCCAGTACTTC

V: TRBV5-5
J: TRBJ2-4
size: NA
D: TRBD1
CDR3: CASSVYNRGIQYF
DNA: TGTGCCAGCAGCGTATACAACAGGGGCATTCAGTACTTC

V: TRBV12-3/TRBV12-4
J: TRBJ1-1
size: NA
D: NA
CDR3: CASSLGGGTEAFF
DNA: TGTGCCAGCAGTTTGGGGGGCGGCACTGAAGCTTTCTTT

V: TRBV19
J: TRBJ1-1
size: NA
D: NA
CDR3: CASSIEVGNTEAFF
DNA: TGTGCCAGTAGTATAGAGGTCGGGAACACTGAAGCTTTCTTT

V: TRBV11-2
J: TRBJ2-1
size: NA
D: TRBD2
CDR3: CASRRLADSNEQFF
DNA: TGTGCCAGCAGGAGACTAGCGGACAGCAATGAGCAGTTCTTC

V: TRBV7-9
J: TRBJ1-1
size: NA
D: NA
CDR3: CASSLGTEAFF
DNA: TGTGCCAGCAGCTTAGGAACTGAAGCTTTCTTT

V: TRBV6-1
J: TRBJ1-5
size: NA
D: NA
CDR3: CASSDGGYNVPPQHF
DNA: TGTGCCAGCAGTGACGGGGGTTATAACGTGCCGCCCCAGCATTTT

V: TRBV4-3
J: TRBJ2-3
size: NA
D: TRBD2
CDR3: CASSYVRGVPPDTQYF
DNA: TGCGCCAGCAGCTATGTGCGGGGGGTTCCCCCAGATACGCAGTATTTT

V: TRBV18
J: TRBJ2-5
size: NA
D: NA
CDR3: CASARPQETQYF
DNA: TGTGCCAGCGCCCGACCTCAAGAGACCCAGTACTTC

V: TRBV28
J: TRBJ2-1
size: NA
D: NA
CDR3: CASSQSREREFF
DNA: TGTGCCAGCAGTCAATCTCGGGAGCGCGAGTTCTTC

V: TRBV5-1
J: TRBJ2-2
size: NA
D: NA
CDR3: CASSFRVGELFF
DNA: TGCGCCAGCAGCTTCCGGGTCGGGGAGCTGTTTTTT

V: TRBV19
J: TRBJ1-1
size: NA
D: NA
CDR3: CASSPYRDSVTEAFF
DNA: TGTGCCAGTAGTCCCTACAGGGATTCAGTCACTGAAGCTTTCTTT

V: TRBV21-1
J: TRBJ1-6
size: NA
D: NA
CDR3: CASSKEERSETPLHF
DNA: TGTGCCAGCAGCAAAGAGGAGAGGTCAGAAACACCCCTCCACTTT

V: TRBV6-4
J: TRBJ1-2
size: NA
D: NA
CDR3: CASSESGGAPSHYGYTF
DNA: TGTGCCAGCAGTGAATCGGGTGGGGCCCCTTCGCACTATGGCTACACCTTC

V: TRBV27
J: TRBJ1-1
size: NA
D: TRBD1
CDR3: CASSLFQGGTEAFF
DNA: TGTGCCAGCAGTTTATTTCAGGGGGGGACTGAAGCTTTCTTT

V: TRBV7-3
J: TRBJ2-2
size: NA
D: NA
CDR3: CASSRQGPNTGELFF
DNA: TGTGCCAGCAGCCGGCAGGGGCCGAACACCGGGGAGCTGTTTTTT

V: TRBV19
J: TRBJ1-4
size: NA
D: NA
CDR3: CASTPRQDNEKLFF
DNA: TGTGCCAGTACTCCAAGACAAGATAATGAAAAACTGTTTTTT